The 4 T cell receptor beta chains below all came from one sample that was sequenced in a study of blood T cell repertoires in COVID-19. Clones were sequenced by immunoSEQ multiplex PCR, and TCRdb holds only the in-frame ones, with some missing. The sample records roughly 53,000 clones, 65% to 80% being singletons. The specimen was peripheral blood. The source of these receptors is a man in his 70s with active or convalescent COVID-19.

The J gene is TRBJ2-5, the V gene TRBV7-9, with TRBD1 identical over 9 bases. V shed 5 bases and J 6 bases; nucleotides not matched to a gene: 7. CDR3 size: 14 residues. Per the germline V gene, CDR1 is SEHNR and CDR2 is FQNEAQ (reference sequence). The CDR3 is CASSAGQGGQTQYF. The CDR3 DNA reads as TGTGCCAGCAGCGCGGGACAGGGAGGCCAGACCCAGTACTTC. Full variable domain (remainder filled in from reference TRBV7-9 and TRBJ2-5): DTGVSQNPRHKITKRGQNVTFRCDPISEHNRLYWYRQTLGQGPEFLTYFQNEAQLEKSRLLSDRFSAERPKGSFSTLEIQRTEQGDSAMYLCASSAGQGGQTQYFGPGTRLLVL.

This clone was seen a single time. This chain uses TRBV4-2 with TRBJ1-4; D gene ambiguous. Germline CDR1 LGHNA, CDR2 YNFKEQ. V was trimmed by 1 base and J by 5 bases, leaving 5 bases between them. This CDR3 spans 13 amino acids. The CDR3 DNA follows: TGTGCCAGCAGCCAAGTGAGAAATGAAAAACTGTTTTTT. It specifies CASSQVRNEKLFF.

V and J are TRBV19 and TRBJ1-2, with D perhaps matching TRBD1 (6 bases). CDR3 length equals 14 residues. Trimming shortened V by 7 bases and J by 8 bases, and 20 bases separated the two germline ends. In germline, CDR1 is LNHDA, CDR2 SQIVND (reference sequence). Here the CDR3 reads CASTTLADRRGYTF. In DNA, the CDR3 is TGTGCCAGTACCACACTTGCCGACAGGCGAGGCTACACCTTC.

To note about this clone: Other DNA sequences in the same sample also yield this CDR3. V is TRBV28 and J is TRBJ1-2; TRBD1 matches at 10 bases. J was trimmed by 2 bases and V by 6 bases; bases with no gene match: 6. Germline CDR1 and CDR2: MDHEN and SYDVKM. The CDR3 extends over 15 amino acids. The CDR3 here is CASRRGQGVNYGYTF. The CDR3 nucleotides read TGTGCCAGCAGGCGTGGACAGGGGGTCAACTATGGCTACACCTTC.